One T cell receptor beta chain is described in this entry. Its antigen is still unknown. Time point reported: 2014-2015 season, pre-vaccination. Germline-derived CDR1 and CDR2 are SGHTA and FQGNSA. Trimming stripped 1 base from V and 5 bases from J, with 12 bases between. The CDR3 is 15 residues long. This entry comes from a study of follicular helper T cells after annual influenza vaccination. Study-wide results and limits: Yearly vaccinations repeatedly recalled conserved clonotypes in ICOS+CD38+ cTfh.

Assay used: immunoSEQ multiplex PCR; TCRdb lists only in-frame clones, some missing. The sample contains under 15,000 clones, just under 80% of which appear only once. The rearrangement links TRBV7-2 to TRBJ2-1; D is ambiguous. The origin of this receptor is an adult who received the influenza vaccine. This specimen consisted of CXCR5- memory CD4+ T cells sorted from blood, obtained on the day of influenza vaccination. The CDR3, as DNA: TGTGCCAGCAGCTTAGGGGGTCCTTCCCACAATGAGCAGTTCTTC. The encoded protein is CASSLGGPSHNEQFF.